This T cell receptor beta chain was sequenced in a study of chemoradiotherapy in HPV16-positive cancers (dated by TCRdb to the early 2020s). A note on the overall study: Candidate HPV-specific T-cell clones and common TCR motifs were defined by functional T-cell assays performed on cells from a couple of HPV16-positive patients. The candidate HPV-specific TCRs and motifs were subsequently tracked in TCR repertoires obtained from 70 to 95 patients with HPV-related cancers. The study asked whether T-cell immunity to the HPV oncoproteins E6 and E7 changes during chemoradiotherapy and whether this immunity affects survival.

About this clone: Its antigen remains unidentified. Qualities for individual bases were not recorded, and no much larger clone is one base off.

CDR1 SGDLS and CDR2 YYNGEE were looked up in the germline V gene. Relative to germline, V is missing 3 bases and J is missing 4 bases, with 8 bases of the junction outside any gene match. CDR3 length: 15 amino acids, cysteine to phenylalanine. Only the CDR3 region is kept as DNA, spanning 45 bases read in frame from base 1. Repertoires were sampled repeatedly over the course of chemoradiotherapy so that clonal expansion in the tumor microenvironment could be followed. The library relied on the immunoSEQ multiplex PCR assay. The table was pulled from immuneACCESS by TCRdb, which kept in-frame rearrangements only. Such tables lose some clones; where checked, under half of the loss comes from unresolved V genes, and the rest has no known cause. This sample has approximately 8,100 clones in its table, and around nine tenths of those were observed once. Clones ranked in the top ten supply 14% to 15% of the sample.

Study-wide findings and limitations: In HPV16-positive patients, expansion of HPV-responsive T cells during chemoradiotherapy was found to be associated with improved recurrence-free survival. Expansion of candidate HPV-specific clones and E7-related TCR motifs was observed in the tumor microenvironment during treatment, whereas no such expansion was observed for non-HPV-specific T cells. The survival association was reported for HPV16-positive patients, and the functional definition of HPV-specific T cells was derived from only a couple of HPV16-positive patients.

The chain uses TRBV9 and TRBJ1-1; 8 of the junction bases match TRBD1. This clonotype was obtained from a human donor with HPV-associated anogenital cancer. This material consisted of blood, taken from a patient who underwent chemoradiotherapy. The sequenced DNA: TGTGCCAGCAGCGAGTACAGGGGGGGTAGCACTGAAGCTTTCTTT. Its coded protein is CASSEYRGGSTEAFF.